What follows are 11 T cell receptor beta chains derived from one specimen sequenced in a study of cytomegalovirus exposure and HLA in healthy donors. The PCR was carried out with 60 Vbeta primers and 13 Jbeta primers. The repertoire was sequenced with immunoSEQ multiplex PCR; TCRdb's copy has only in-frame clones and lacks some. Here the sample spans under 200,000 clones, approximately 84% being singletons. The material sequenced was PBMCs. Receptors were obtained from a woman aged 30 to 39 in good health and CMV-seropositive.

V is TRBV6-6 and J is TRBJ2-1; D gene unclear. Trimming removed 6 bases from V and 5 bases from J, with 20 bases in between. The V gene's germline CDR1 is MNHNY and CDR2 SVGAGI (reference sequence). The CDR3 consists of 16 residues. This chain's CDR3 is CASSRQTLHGNNEQFF. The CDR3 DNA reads TGTGCCAGCAGCCGCCAGACTCTACATGGTAACAATGAGCAGTTCTTC.

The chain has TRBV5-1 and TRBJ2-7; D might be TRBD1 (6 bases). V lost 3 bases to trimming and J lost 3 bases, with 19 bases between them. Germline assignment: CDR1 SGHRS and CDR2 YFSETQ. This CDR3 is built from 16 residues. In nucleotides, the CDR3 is TGCGCCAGCAGCTCACGGCCGGGACAAAATTTCTACGAGCAGTACTTC. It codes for CASSSRPGQNFYEQYF.

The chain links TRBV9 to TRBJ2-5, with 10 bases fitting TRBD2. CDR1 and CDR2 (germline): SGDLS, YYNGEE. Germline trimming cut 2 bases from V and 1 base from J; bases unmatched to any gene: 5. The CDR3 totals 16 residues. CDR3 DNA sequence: TGTGCCAGCAGCGTTGGGACTAGCGCCCGCCAAGAGACCCAGTACTTC. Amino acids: CASSVGTSARQETQYF.

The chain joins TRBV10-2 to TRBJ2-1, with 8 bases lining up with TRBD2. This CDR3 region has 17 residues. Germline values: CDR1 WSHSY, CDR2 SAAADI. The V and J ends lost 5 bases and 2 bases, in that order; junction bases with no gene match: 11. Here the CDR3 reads CASSTSGGGPPYNEQFF. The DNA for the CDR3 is TGCGCCAGCAGTACGAGCGGGGGAGGACCTCCCTACAATGAGCAGTTCTTC.

CDR3 DNA sequence: TGTGCCAGCATTAACAGGGAAGAACAGCCCCAGCATTTT. Translation gives CASINREEQPQHF. V and J are TRBV6-1 and TRBJ1-5, with D possibly TRBD1 on 6 matching bases. The V end lost 7 bases, the J end lost 7 bases, and 14 bases lay between the germline ends. The CDR3 runs to 13 residues. From germline, CDR1 is MNHNS and CDR2 SASEGT.

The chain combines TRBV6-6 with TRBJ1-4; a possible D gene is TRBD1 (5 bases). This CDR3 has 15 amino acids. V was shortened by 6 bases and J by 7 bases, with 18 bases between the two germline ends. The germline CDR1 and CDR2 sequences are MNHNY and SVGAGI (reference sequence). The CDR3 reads CASREGPGESEKLFF. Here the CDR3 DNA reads TGTGCCAGCAGGGAGGGGCCGGGGGAGAGTGAAAAACTGTTTTTT.

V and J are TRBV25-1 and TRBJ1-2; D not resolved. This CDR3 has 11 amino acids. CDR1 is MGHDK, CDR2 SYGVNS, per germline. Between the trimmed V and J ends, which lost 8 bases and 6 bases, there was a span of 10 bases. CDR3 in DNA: TGTGCCAGCTTCATTTCGGATGGCTACACCTTC. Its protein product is CASFISDGYTF.

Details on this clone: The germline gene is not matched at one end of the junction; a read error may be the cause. CDR3 residues: CASGYSWSYEAFF. In nucleotides, the CDR3 is TGTGCCAGCGGTTACTCGTGGAGCTATGAAGCTTTCTTT. This chain joins TRBV6-5 and TRBJ1-1; D not certain. In germline, CDR1 is MNHEY, CDR2 SVGAGI. This CDR3 spans 13 amino acids.

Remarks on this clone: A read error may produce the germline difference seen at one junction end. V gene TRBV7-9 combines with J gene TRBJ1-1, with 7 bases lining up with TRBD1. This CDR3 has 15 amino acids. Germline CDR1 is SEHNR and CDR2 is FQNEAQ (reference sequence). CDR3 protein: CSSSLEGQKNTEAFF. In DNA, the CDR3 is TGTTCCAGCAGCTTAGAGGGACAGAAGAACACTGAAGCTTTCTTT.

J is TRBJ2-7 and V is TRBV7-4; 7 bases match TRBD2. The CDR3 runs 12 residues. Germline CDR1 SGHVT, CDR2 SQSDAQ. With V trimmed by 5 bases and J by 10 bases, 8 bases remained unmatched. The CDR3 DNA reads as TGTGCCAGCAGCGAACCCCTAGCGGACCAGTACTTC. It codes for CASSEPLADQYF.

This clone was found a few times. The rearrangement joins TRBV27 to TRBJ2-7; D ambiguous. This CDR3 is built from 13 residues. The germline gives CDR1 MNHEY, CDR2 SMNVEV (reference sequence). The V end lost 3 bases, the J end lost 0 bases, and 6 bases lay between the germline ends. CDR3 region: CASSLADSYEQYF. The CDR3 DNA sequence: TGTGCCAGCAGTTTGGCAGACTCCTACGAGCAGTACTTC.